This T cell receptor beta chain was sequenced in a study of vaccination and CD4 T cells after COVID-19. Cultured CD4+ T cell DNA was sequenced using the Oncomine TCR Beta short-read assay. TCRdb re-called the PCR reads through MiXCR, storing one row per CDR3 protein. The sample consists of about 11,000 distinct CDR3 sequences, approximately 60% of them appearing once. The treatment is: roughly nine-day PBMC culture with coronavirus spike peptide pools or control peptides (ViraFEST assay). Germline CDR1 MDHEN, CDR2 SYDVKM. The CDR3 loop spans 12 amino acids. V shed 5 bases and J shed 6 bases, with 8 bases lying between them. A remark on this clonotype: The antigen is undetermined.

This clonotype was obtained from a human donor who had recovered from COVID-19. This chain links TRBV28 with TRBJ1-5; no reliable D call. Sequences were obtained from CD4+ T cells from blood, cultured in vitro. The CDR3 DNA reads TGTGCCAGCAGTGCGAGAGCTCAGCCCCAGCATTTT. The encoded protein is CASSARAQPQHF.